This entry describes one T cell receptor (beta chain). The data derive from a study of T cell changes during pregnancy in multiple sclerosis. Some clones are missing from TCRdb's copy, which holds only in-frame ones; the method was immunoSEQ multiplex PCR. The table shows roughly 100,000 clones, with around 92% occurring only once. This sequence was found in a female donor with multiple sclerosis, enrolled in a pregnancy study. The sequenced sample was peripheral blood, obtained after pregnancy.

The CDR3 DNA follows: TGTGCCAGCAGCGTAGTGGGACTAGCGGGAGAAGAGCAGTACTTC. Translating gives CASSVVGLAGEEQYF. The V call is TRBV9, the J call TRBJ2-7, with 14 nucleotides matching TRBD2. The V gene end was trimmed by 0 bases and the J gene end by 7 bases; junction bases not matched to a gene: 3. This CDR3 region has 15 residues. CDR1 and CDR2 from the germline V gene are SGDLS and YYNGEE.